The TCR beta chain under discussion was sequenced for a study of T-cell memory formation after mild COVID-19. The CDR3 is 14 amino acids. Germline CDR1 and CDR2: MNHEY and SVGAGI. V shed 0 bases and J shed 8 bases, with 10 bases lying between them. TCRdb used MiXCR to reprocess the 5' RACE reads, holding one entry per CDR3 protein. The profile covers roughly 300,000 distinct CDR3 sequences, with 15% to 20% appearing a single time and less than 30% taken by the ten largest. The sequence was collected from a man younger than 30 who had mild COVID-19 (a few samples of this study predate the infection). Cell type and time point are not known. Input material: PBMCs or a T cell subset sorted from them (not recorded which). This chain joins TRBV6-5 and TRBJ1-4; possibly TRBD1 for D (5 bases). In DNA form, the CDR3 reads TGTGCCAGCAGTTACTCGGGCAGGGTGGAAAAACTGTTTTTT. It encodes CASSYSGRVEKLFF.